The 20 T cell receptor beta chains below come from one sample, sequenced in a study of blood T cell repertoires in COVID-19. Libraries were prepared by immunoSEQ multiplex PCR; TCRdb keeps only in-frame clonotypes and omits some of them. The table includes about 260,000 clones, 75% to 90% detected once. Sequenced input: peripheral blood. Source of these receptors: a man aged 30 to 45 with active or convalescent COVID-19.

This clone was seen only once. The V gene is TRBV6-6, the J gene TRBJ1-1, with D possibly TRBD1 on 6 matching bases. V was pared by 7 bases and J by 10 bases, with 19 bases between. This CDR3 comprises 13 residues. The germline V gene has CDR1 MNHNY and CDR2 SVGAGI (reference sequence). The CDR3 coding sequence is TGTGCCAGCACTCCCAGCGGGAGGGGGGGAGCTTTCTTT. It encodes CASTPSGRGGAFF.

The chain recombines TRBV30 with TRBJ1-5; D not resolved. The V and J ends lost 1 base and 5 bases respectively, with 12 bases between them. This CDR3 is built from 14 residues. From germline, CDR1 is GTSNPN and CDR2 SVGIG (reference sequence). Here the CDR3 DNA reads TGTGCCTGGAGTGGTCTCTTGTCCGATCAGCCCCAGCATTTT. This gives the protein CAWSGLLSDQPQHF.

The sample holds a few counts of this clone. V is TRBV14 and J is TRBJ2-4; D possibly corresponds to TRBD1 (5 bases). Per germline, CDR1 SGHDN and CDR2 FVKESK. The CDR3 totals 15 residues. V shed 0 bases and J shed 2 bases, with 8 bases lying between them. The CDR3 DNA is TGTGCCAGCAGCCAAGACAGGGTACCCAAAAACATTCAGTACTTC. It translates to CASSQDRVPKNIQYF.

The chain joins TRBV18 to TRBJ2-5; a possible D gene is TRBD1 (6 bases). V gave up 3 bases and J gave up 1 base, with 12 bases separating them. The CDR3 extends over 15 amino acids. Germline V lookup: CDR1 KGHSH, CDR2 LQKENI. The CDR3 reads CASSPSQGTQETQYF. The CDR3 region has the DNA TGTGCCAGCTCACCCTCCCAGGGGACCCAAGAGACCCAGTACTTC. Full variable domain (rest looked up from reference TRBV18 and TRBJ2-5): NAGVMQNPRHLVRRRGQEARLRCSPMKGHSHVYWYRQLPEEGLKFMVYLQKENIIDESGMPKERFSAEFPKEGPSILRIQQVVRGDSAAYFCASSPSQGTQETQYFGPGTRLLVL.

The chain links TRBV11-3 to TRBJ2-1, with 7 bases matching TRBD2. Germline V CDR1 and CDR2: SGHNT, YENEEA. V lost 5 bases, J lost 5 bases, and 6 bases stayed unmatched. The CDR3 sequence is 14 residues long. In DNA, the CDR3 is TGTGCCAGCAGCCCCTCTAGCGGCAACAATGAGCAGTTCTTC. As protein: CASSPSSGNNEQFF.

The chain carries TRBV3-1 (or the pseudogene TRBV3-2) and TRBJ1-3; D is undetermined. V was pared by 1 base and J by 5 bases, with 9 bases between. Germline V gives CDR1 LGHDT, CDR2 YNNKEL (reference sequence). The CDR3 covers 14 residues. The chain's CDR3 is CASSQVRERNTIYF. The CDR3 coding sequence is TGTGCCAGCAGCCAAGTCCGGGAACGAAACACCATATATTTT.

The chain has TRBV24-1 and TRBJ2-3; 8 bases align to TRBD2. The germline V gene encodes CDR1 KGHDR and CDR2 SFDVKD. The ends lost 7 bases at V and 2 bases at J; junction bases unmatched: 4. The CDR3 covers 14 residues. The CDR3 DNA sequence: TGTGCCACCAGCCCCGGGGGGGTCACAGATACGCAGTATTTT. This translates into CATSPGGVTDTQYF.

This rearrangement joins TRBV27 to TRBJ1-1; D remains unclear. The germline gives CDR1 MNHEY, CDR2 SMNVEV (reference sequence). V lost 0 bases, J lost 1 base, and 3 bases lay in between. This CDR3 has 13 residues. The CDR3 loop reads CASSLSRNTEAFF. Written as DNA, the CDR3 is TGTGCCAGCAGTTTATCGAGGAACACTGAAGCTTTCTTT.

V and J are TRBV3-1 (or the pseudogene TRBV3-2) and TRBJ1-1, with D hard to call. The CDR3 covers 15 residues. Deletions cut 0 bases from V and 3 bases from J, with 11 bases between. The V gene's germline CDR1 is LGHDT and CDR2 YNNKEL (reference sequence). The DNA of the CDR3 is TGTGCCAGCAGCCAAGACTCAGCCAGGTACACTGAAGCTTTCTTT. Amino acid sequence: CASSQDSARYTEAFF.

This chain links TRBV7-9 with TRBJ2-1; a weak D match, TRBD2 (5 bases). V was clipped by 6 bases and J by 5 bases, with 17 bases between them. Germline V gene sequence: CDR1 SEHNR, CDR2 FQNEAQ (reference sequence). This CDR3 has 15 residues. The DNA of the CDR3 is TGTGCCAGCAGACCAACCCTTTCTAGCAACAATGAGCAGTTCTTC. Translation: CASRPTLSSNNEQFF.

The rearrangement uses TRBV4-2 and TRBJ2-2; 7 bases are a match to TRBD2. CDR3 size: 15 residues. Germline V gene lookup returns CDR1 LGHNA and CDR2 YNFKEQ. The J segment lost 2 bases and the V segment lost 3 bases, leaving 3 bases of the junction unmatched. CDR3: CASSQGLFNTGELFF. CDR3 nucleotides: TGTGCCAGCAGCCAGGGACTATTTAACACCGGGGAGCTGTTTTTT.

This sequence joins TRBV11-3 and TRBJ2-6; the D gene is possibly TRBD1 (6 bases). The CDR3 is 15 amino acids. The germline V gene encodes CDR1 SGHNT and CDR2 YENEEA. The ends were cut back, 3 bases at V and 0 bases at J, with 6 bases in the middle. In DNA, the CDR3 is TGTGCCAGCAGCTTGGACAGCTCTGGGGCCAACGTCCTGACTTTC. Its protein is CASSLDSSGANVLTF.

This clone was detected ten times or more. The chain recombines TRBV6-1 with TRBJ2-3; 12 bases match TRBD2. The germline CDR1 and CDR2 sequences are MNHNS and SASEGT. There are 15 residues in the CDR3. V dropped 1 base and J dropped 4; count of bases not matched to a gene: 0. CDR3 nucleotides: TGTGCCAGCAGTGAAGGGACTAGCGGGGCAGATACGCAGTATTTT. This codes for CASSEGTSGADTQYF.

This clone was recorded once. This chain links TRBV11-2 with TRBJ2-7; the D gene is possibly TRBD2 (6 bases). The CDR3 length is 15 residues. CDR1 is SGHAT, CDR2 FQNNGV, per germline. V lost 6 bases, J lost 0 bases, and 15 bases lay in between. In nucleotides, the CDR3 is TGTGCCAGCAGTCCGTCGGGCGGGGTCTCCTACGAGCAGTACTTC. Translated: CASSPSGGVSYEQYF.

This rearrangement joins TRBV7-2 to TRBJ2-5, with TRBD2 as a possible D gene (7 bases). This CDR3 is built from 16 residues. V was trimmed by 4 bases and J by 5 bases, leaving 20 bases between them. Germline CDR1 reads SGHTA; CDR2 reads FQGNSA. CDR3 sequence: CASSSVLGGAGETQYF. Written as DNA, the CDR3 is TGTGCCAGCAGCTCCGTCTTGGGGGGGGCTGGTGAGACCCAGTACTTC.

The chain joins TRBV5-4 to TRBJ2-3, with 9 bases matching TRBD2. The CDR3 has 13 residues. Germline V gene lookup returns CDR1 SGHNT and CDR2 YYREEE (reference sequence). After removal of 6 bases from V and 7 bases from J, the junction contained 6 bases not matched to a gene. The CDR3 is CASTGGGEYTQYF. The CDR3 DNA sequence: TGTGCCAGCACCGGCGGGGGGGAGTATACGCAGTATTTT.

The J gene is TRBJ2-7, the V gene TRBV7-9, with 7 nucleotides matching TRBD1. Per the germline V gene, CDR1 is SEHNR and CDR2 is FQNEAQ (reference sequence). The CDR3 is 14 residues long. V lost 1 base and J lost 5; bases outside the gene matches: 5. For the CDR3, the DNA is TGTGCCAGCAGCTTAGTCGGGACAGTCGACGAGCAGTACTTC. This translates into CASSLVGTVDEQYF. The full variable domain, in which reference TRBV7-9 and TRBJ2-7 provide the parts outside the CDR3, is DTGVSQNPRHKITKRGQNVTFRCDPISEHNRLYWYRQTLGQGPEFLTYFQNEAQLEKSRLLSDRFSAERPKGSFSTLEIQRTEQGDSAMYLCASSLVGTVDEQYFGPGTRLTVT.

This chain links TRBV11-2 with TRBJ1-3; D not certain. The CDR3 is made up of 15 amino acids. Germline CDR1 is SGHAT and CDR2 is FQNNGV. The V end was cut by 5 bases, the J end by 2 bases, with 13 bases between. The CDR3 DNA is TGTGCCAGCAGCCAAATCACAGTTCCTGGAAACACCATATATTTT. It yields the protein CASSQITVPGNTIYF.

The CDR3 bases are TGTGCCAGCAGCCCTAGCGGGGGGGCTGGAGATACGCAGTATTTT. It translates to CASSPSGGAGDTQYF. The genes are TRBV11-2 and TRBJ2-3; 12 nucleotides match TRBD2. J was trimmed by 5 bases and V by 5 bases; bases with no gene match: 5. The length of the CDR3 is 15 residues. Germline CDR1 reads SGHAT; CDR2 reads FQNNGV.

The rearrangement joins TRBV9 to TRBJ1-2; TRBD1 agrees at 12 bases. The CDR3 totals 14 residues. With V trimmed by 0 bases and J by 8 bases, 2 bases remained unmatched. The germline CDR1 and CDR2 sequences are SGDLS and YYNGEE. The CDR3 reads CASSVGGTGGGYTF. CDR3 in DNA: TGTGCCAGCAGCGTAGGCGGGACAGGGGGCGGCTACACCTTC.